Following are 17 T cell receptor beta chains from one sample sequenced in a study of early T cells in non-severe SARS-CoV-2 infection. A single record per CDR3 protein comes from TCRdb applying MiXCR to the 5' RACE reads. The table records about 76,000 distinct CDR3 sequences, around 15% of them present only once. The sample was whole blood. These receptors were taken from an adult who was a healthcare worker with PCR-confirmed SARS-CoV-2 infection or an uninfected control (not recorded which).

This chain connects TRBV3-1 to TRBJ2-1, with 13 bases that match TRBD2. Germline V CDR1 and CDR2: LGHDT, YNNKEL (reference sequence). The V gene end was trimmed by 10 bases and the J gene end by 7 bases; junction bases not matched to a gene: 7. The length of the CDR3 is 14 residues. The CDR3 nucleotides read TGTGCCACCCGGGGGACTAGCGGGATAAATGAGCAGTTCTTC. Translating it yields CATRGTSGINEQFF.

This clonotype occurred a few times. As DNA, the CDR3 is TGTGCCAGCAACGATCAGGGATACGAGCAGTACTTC. Translating it yields CASNDQGYEQYF. The chain joins TRBV7-9 to TRBJ2-7; D might be TRBD1 (5 bases). Trimming cost V 7 bases and J 4 bases, with 11 bases left between them. Germline CDR1 reads SEHNR; CDR2 reads FQNEAQ (reference sequence). This CDR3 comprises 12 residues.

This clonotype was counted ten times or more. This chain connects TRBV12-3 or TRBV12-4 to TRBJ2-2; either TRBD1 or TRBD2 may fit D (6 bases each). The germline V and J ends were trimmed by 3 bases and 4 bases, with 9 bases remaining between them. The CDR3 is 14 amino acids. The CDR3 here is CASSLGGSTGELFF. The CDR3 nucleotides read TGTGCCAGCAGTTTGGGGGGCTCCACCGGGGAGCTGTTTTTT.

This clonotype was seen many times. The chain recombines TRBV7-9 with TRBJ2-1; D is uncertain. This CDR3 is built from 14 residues. V was trimmed by 7 bases and J by 1 base, leaving 11 bases between them. CDR1 is SEHNR and CDR2 is FQNEAQ in the germline V gene (reference sequence). The CDR3 here is CASTPWGSYNEQFF. In nucleotides, the CDR3 is TGTGCCAGCACCCCCTGGGGTTCCTACAATGAGCAGTTCTTC.

The rearrangement uses TRBV12-3 or TRBV12-4 and TRBJ2-3, with 13 bases that match TRBD2. The CDR3 extends over 16 amino acids. The V segment lost 6 bases and the J segment 5 bases; nucleotides outside the gene matches: 8. As DNA, the CDR3 is TGTGCCAGCAGAACCACTAGCGGGGGGGCCATAGATACGCAGTATTTT. Its translation is CASRTTSGGAIDTQYF.

The rearrangement uses TRBV14 and TRBJ2-1, with a possible D match to TRBD1 (5 bases). Germline CDR1 and CDR2: SGHDN and FVKESK. V lost 3 bases, J lost 1 base, and 19 bases lay in between. This CDR3 region has 18 residues. The CDR3 DNA follows: TGTGCCAGCAGCCACGTACACCTAAGGGGCAGATCCTACAATGAGCAGTTCTTC. Protein sequence: CASSHVHLRGRSYNEQFF.

CDR3 DNA: TGTGCCAGCAGCCGGGATCGCTCCTACAATGAGCAGTTCTTC. It is translated as CASSRDRSYNEQFF. The chain couples TRBV2 to TRBJ2-1; a weak D match, TRBD2 (5 bases). The CDR3 loop spans 14 amino acids. V was shortened by 6 bases and J by 0 bases, with 9 bases between the two germline ends. Germline assignment: CDR1 SNHLY and CDR2 FYNNEI. Full variable domain (remainder filled in from reference TRBV2 and TRBJ2-1): EPEVTQTPSHQVTQMGQEVILRCVPISNHLYFYWYRQILGQKVEFLVSFYNNEISEKSEIFDDQFSVERPDGSNFTLKIRSTKLEDSAMYFCASSRDRSYNEQFFGPGTRLTVL.

The table lists this clonotype with many counts. The chain joins TRBV28 to TRBJ2-7; no clear D gene. Germline V gene data show CDR1 as MDHEN and CDR2 as SYDVKM. Trimming cost V 1 base and J 2 bases, with 6 bases left between them. This CDR3 has 13 amino acids. This chain's CDR3 is CASSLLTAYEQYF. CDR3 bases: TGTGCCAGCAGTTTATTGACCGCCTACGAGCAGTACTTC.

The rearrangement links TRBV7-9 to TRBJ1-1, with D hard to call. The CDR3 has 14 residues. The germline V gene has CDR1 SEHNR and CDR2 FQNEAQ (reference sequence). Trimming took off 5 bases at V and 5 bases at J, with 15 bases between the two ends. DNA of the CDR3: TGTGCCAGCAGCCGAGGCCAGTTAGGGACTGAAGCTTTCTTT. Its protein product is CASSRGQLGTEAFF. Full variable domain (missing parts from reference TRBV7-9 and TRBJ1-1): DTGVSQNPRHKITKRGQNVTFRCDPISEHNRLYWYRQTLGQGPEFLTYFQNEAQLEKSRLLSDRFSAERPKGSFSTLEIQRTEQGDSAMYLCASSRGQLGTEAFFGQGTRLTVV.

This clonotype was detected only a few times. The chain couples TRBV12-3 or TRBV12-4 to TRBJ2-3; the D is unclear. This CDR3 spans 15 amino acids. V was clipped by 3 bases and J by 1 base, with 11 bases between them. CDR3 nucleotide sequence: TGTGCCAGCAGTTTTTATCAACGGGGCACAGATACGCAGTATTTT. Protein product: CASSFYQRGTDTQYF.

At least ten counts were recorded for this clonotype. The chain is built from TRBV7-9 and TRBJ2-2, with TRBD2 as a possible D gene (5 bases). This CDR3 spans 14 amino acids. V lost 5 bases and J lost 1, with 8 bases in between. Germline V lookup: CDR1 SEHNR, CDR2 FQNEAQ (reference sequence). CDR3 sequence reads: CASSLAGNTGELFF. The CDR3 nucleotides read TGTGCCAGCAGCCTGGCGGGGAACACCGGGGAGCTGTTTTTT.

This clonotype has just one count. This likely reflects a read error, since a far larger clone is one base away. The V gene is TRBV12-3 or TRBV12-4, the J gene TRBJ2-2; D gene unclear. This CDR3 has 13 residues. V lost 5 bases, J lost 3 bases, and 7 bases lay in between. Written as DNA, the CDR3 is TGTGCCAGCAGTGACTCGCACACCGGGGAGCTGTTTTTT. Its translation is CASSDSHTGELFF.

This clonotype has just a few counts. The chain has TRBV7-6 and TRBJ2-2; 8 bases are a match to TRBD2. V trimming: 4 bases; J trimming: 7 bases; junction bases outside the gene matches: 11. CDR3 length equals 16 residues. Germline CDR1 is SGHVS and CDR2 is FNYEAQ. The CDR3 reads CASSSQTRGAGGELFF. The CDR3 DNA reads as TGTGCCAGCAGCTCCCAGACGCGGGGGGCTGGCGGGGAGCTGTTTTTT.

This clonotype was detected ten times or more. The chain recombines TRBV6-1 with TRBJ1-1; weak D call: TRBD1 (5 bases). The V gene's germline CDR1 is MNHNS and CDR2 SASEGT. This CDR3 region has 12 residues. The V end lost 7 bases, the J end lost 3 bases, and 9 bases lay between the germline ends. The CDR3 DNA is TGTGCCAGCAACCGGGGGGACACTGAAGCTTTCTTT. It yields the protein CASNRGDTEAFF.

A few counts support this clonotype. V is TRBV7-6 and J is TRBJ1-1; D remains ambiguous. Germline CDR1 is SGHVS and CDR2 is FNYEAQ. The CDR3 runs 15 residues. Trimming took 6 bases from V and 3 from J, leaving 17 bases between them. In DNA form, the CDR3 reads TGTGCCAGCAGTCACGGAGTAGGTTCCGACACTGAAGCTTTCTTT. Translation: CASSHGVGSDTEAFF.

The J gene is TRBJ1-4, the V gene TRBV5-5; 9 nucleotides agree with TRBD1. The V and J ends lost 4 bases and 4 bases, in that order; junction bases with no gene match: 8. This CDR3 region has 16 residues. The germline CDR1 and CDR2 sequences are SGHKS and YYEKEE (reference sequence). The CDR3 DNA is TGTGCCAGCAGCCTATTACCGGGACAGGGTAATGAAAAACTGTTTTTT. Amino acids: CASSLLPGQGNEKLFF.

In its sample, this clonotype was seen many times. The chain combines TRBV14 with TRBJ1-3; D not resolved. This CDR3 contains 11 residues. The V end lost 1 base, the J end lost 6 bases, and 1 base lay between the germline ends. Per germline, CDR1 SGHDN and CDR2 FVKESK. In DNA form, the CDR3 reads TGTGCCAGCAGCCAAGTAAACACCATATATTTT. Its translation is CASSQVNTIYF. Variable domain in full (rest from reference TRBV14 and TRBJ1-3): EAGVTQFPSHSVIEKGQTVTLRCDPISGHDNLYWYRRVMGKEIKFLLHFVKESKQDESGMPNNRFLAERTGGTYSTLKVQPAELEDSGVYFCASSQVNTIYFGEGSWLTVV.